The following is a T cell receptor (beta chain) sequence with its context. Its antigen remains unknown. One junction end disagrees with the germline gene, perhaps due to a read error. These data originate in a study of T cell repertoires in cytomegalovirus infection. Study background: Public signatures in TCR beta pointed to CMV infection and matching HLA type.

The CDR3 covers 15 residues. The V gene's germline CDR1 is LNHDA and CDR2 SQIVND (reference sequence). TCRdb called the reads again in MiXCR, with one record for every CDR3 protein. This sample has about 830,000 distinct CDR3 sequences, with approximately 29% found just once. The V call is TRBV19, the J call TRBJ1-5, with D perhaps matching TRBD1 (6 bases). This TCR derives from a human donor in good health (CMV status not recorded). Some clones in this sample may be carry-over from other donors' samples. The material sequenced was cultured CD8+ T cells from PBMCs, taken from culture after CMV antigen stimulation. The CDR3 region is CVSSRLRDNNQPQHF. The CDR3, as DNA: TGTGTCAGTAGTAGACTCCGGGACAACAATCAGCCCCAGCATTTT.